This entry lists 5 T cell receptor beta chains sequenced from one sample in a study of blood T cell repertoires in COVID-19. The repertoire was sequenced with immunoSEQ multiplex PCR; TCRdb's copy has only in-frame clones and lacks some. Here the sample spans about 150,000 clones, just over 85% being singletons. The sequenced sample was PBMCs or T cells enriched from blood (not recorded which). These receptors all stem from a man aged 45-65 years who had recovered from COVID-19.

This clone was picked up one time. The V and J genes are TRBV3-1 (or the pseudogene TRBV3-2) and TRBJ1-2; D is ambiguous. Trimming left V 4 bases short and J 8 bases short, with 14 bases between. The germline gives CDR1 LGHDT, CDR2 YNNKEL (reference sequence). CDR3 length: 13 residues. CDR3 nucleotides: TGTGCCAGCAGCCCGGCGACGGGTCGCGGCTACACCTTC. Protein product: CASSPATGRGYTF.

The gene calls are TRBV20-1 and TRBJ2-1, with D hard to call. This CDR3 spans 12 amino acids. Per germline, CDR1 DFQATT and CDR2 SNEGSKA (reference sequence). The V end lost 3 bases, the J end lost 5 bases, and 8 bases lay between the germline ends. The CDR3 DNA sequence: TGCAGTGCTAGTAGAGGCGACAATGAGCAGTTCTTC. Its protein product is CSASRGDNEQFF.

The chain has TRBV5-8 and TRBJ1-6; D possibly corresponds to TRBD1 (6 bases). Germline CDR1 is SGHTS and CDR2 is YDEGEE. The V gene lost 3 bases and the J gene lost 6 bases, with 13 bases spanning the gap. The CDR3 spans 15 residues. The CDR3, as DNA: TGTGCCAGCAGCTCCGGGACACCCTTTAATTCACCCCTCCACTTT. Its protein product is CASSSGTPFNSPLHF.

V is TRBV11-3 and J is TRBJ1-1; possible D gene TRBD1, 6 bases. There are 14 residues in the CDR3. Germline V lookup: CDR1 SGHNT, CDR2 YENEEA. Trimming shortened V by 6 bases and J by 1 base, and 12 bases separated the two germline ends. DNA for the CDR3: TGTGCCAGCAGGGACGGACAGCGGAACACTGAAGCTTTCTTT. Translated: CASRDGQRNTEAFF.

The CDR3 here is CASRDGGGHNVHEQYV. The CDR3 DNA sequence: TGCGCCAGCAGGGATGGGGGGGGGCATAACGTCCACGAGCAGTACGTC. This chain connects TRBV10-1 to TRBJ2-7, with D possibly TRBD2 on 7 matching bases. The CDR3 is 16 residues long. V was pared by 6 bases and J by 5 bases, with 23 bases between. Germline assignment: CDR1 WNHNN and CDR2 SYGVQD (reference sequence).